The rows below give T cell receptor beta chains drawn from one sample of a study of molecular identifiers for immune sequencing clone quantification. TCRdb ran MiXCR on the PCR reads and lists one entry per CDR3 protein. The profile shows some 320,000 distinct CDR3 sequences, roughly a fifth of them singletons. The sequenced sample was naive CD8+ T cells from blood, with Jurkat cell RNA spiked in. The receptors here all came from a human donor in good health. Some libraries in this study had Jurkat cell RNA spiked in. Both conserved end residues are part of each CDR3. The order of the fields is D gene, V gene, J gene, CDR3 length, clone size, CDR3 protein, CDR3 DNA. D genes are given only for firm matches. A clone size is listed for some rows: how often the clone was seen (once, few, many), or a class if it is expanded.

.	TRBV25-1	TRBJ2-7	13	.	CASKDSSYGEQYF	TGTGCCAGCAAGGACAGCTCGTACGGGGAGCAGTACTTC
TRBD2	TRBV2	TRBJ2-5	14	many	CASRSGGFQETQYF	TGTGCCAGCAGAAGCGGGGGCTTCCAAGAGACCCAGTACTTC
TRBD1	TRBV6-2/TRBV6-3	TRBJ2-1	15	.	CASSTETGGYHEQFF	TGTGCCAGCAGTACCGAGACAGGGGGCTATCATGAGCAGTTCTTC
.	TRBV28	TRBJ2-7	16	many	CASSPPRDTSSYEQYF	TGTGCCAGCAGTCCCCCCCGGGATACGAGCTCCTACGAGCAGTACTTC
.	TRBV27	TRBJ2-1	15	few	CASSLTGSGGNEQFF	TGTGCCAGCAGTTTAACCGGGAGTGGAGGCAATGAGCAGTTCTTC
TRBD2	TRBV6-5	TRBJ2-5	18	.	CASSYPAGAGGGQETQYF	TGTGCCAGCAGTTACCCGGCTGGAGCGGGAGGAGGCCAAGAGACCCAGTACTTC
.	TRBV12-3/TRBV12-4	TRBJ1-4	15	.	CASSLRGRGTEKLFF	TGTGCCAGCAGCCTGAGGGGCCGGGGGACTGAAAAACTGTTTTTT
.	TRBV5-6	TRBJ2-7	11	many	CASSFGGEQYF	TGTGCCAGCAGCTTCGGTGGCGAGCAGTACTTC
TRBD1	TRBV30	TRBJ1-5	14	few	CAWSLGQGFEPQHF	TGTGCCTGGAGCCTGGGACAGGGATTTGAGCCCCAGCATTTT
.	TRBV4-3	TRBJ2-1	13	many	CASSRGIDNEQFF	TGCGCCAGCAGCCGAGGAATAGACAATGAGCAGTTCTTC
.	TRBV19	TRBJ2-7	12	many	CATAGHSDEQYF	TGTGCCACCGCAGGGCACTCGGACGAGCAGTACTTC
.	TRBV1	TRBJ2-7	19	many	CTSKMDRGKNKTLSSGGYF	TGCACCAGCAAAATGGACAGGGGGAAAAACAAGACACTCTCTTCGGGGGGGTACTTC
.	TRBV6-1	TRBJ2-7	14	.	CASSEAFMGYEQYF	TGTGCCAGCAGTGAAGCCTTTATGGGCTACGAGCAGTACTTC
.	TRBV27	TRBJ2-1	16	.	CASSLLFAASYNEQFF	TGTGCCAGCAGTTTATTATTCGCGGCGTCCTACAATGAGCAGTTCTTC
.	TRBV6-5	TRBJ1-4	15	.	CASRQRDATNEKLFF	TGTGCCAGCAGGCAGCGGGATGCAACTAATGAAAAACTGTTTTTT